This T cell receptor beta chain was profiled in a study of OX40 agonist ivuxolimab in advanced cancers. Study-level background: The dose-escalation cohort was roughly 83% male, with a mean age of 60 years, ranging about 23 to 79.

CDR1 is SGHNT, CDR2 YYREEE, per germline (reference sequence). The CDR3 is 14 residues long. The ends were cut back, 4 bases at V and 5 bases at J, with 12 bases in the middle. This table comes from immunoSEQ multiplex PCR, and its TCRdb copy is limited to in-frame clones, with some not included. The sample includes 90,000 to 120,000 clones, less than 95% of them seen just once. Study observations and caveats: The average count of expanded clones was higher among CD8+ T cells than among CD4+.

Turning to this clone: Its antigen is not known.

V gene TRBV5-4 combines with J gene TRBJ1-4; D unclear. The origin of this receptor is an adult with an advanced solid tumor such as melanoma, head and neck, liver or kidney cancer. The sample consisted of CD4+ or CD8+ T cells sorted from blood, taken in a trial of the OX40 agonist ivuxolimab. This CDR3 reads CASSRDTENEKLFF. Written as DNA, the CDR3 is TGTGCCAGCAGCCGTGATACTGAAAATGAAAAACTGTTTTTT. Drawing the rest from reference TRBV5-4 and TRBJ1-4, the complete variable domain is ETGVTQSPTHLIKTRGQQVTLRCSSQSGHNTVSWYQQALGQGPQFIFQYYREEENGRGNFPPRFSGLQFPNYSSELNVNALELDDSALYLCASSRDTENEKLFFGSGTQLSVL.